The 4 T cell receptor beta chains below all came from one sample that was sequenced in a study of post-analysis software for immune sequencing data (dated by TCRdb to between 2014 and 2016). Points the paper makes about the study in general: Four or five TRBV segments, including TRBV5-6, TRBV5-1 and TRBV20-1, were significantly more frequent in patients than controls.

Library generation was performed with PCR. The sequencer listed for this sample is Illumina HiSeq 2500. To reduce PCR and sequencing biases, unique molecular identifiers were incorporated into the TCR beta cDNA libraries. Starting from the raw public reads, TCRdb applied fastp trimming at Q25, assembled clones with MiXCR and retained in-frame beta chains. A single entry per CDR3 protein holds the most common genes and DNA from its merged rows. The table for this sample lists roughly 200,000 distinct CDR3 sequences; around 30% of them were counted only once. 3% to 4% of the sample belongs to the ten largest clones. What these receptors recognize is not known. Sequencing was carried out using blood. Receptors originate from a girl aged 2-17 years with multiple sclerosis.

Here the CDR3 reads CASRPGEGNQPQHF. Written as DNA, the CDR3 is TGTGCCAGCAGACCTGGGGAGGGCAATCAGCCCCAGCATTTT. The V gene is TRBV7-2, the J gene TRBJ1-5, with D hard to call. Trimming cost V 6 bases and J 2 bases, with 11 bases left between them. The CDR3 extends over 14 amino acids. CDR1 and CDR2 (germline): SGHTA, FQGNSA.

As for this clonotype: A single base separates this from a much larger clone, so it may be a read error. The chain employs TRBV5-5 and TRBJ2-5, with TRBD1 matching 9 bases. The CDR3 length is 16 residues. With 4 bases clipped from V and 2 bases from J, the junction kept 9 bases outside the gene matches. Germline values: CDR1 SGHKS, CDR2 YYEKEE (reference sequence). CDR3 sequence reads: CASSRTGTGSQETQYF. For the CDR3, the DNA is TGTGCCAGCAGCAGAACCGGGACAGGGTCACAAGAGACCCAGTACTTC.

The chain combines TRBV30 with TRBJ2-7; 9 nucleotides align to TRBD1. The CDR3 spans 12 residues. V lost 5 bases and J lost 5; bases outside the gene matches: 4. CDR1 and CDR2 (germline): GTSNPN, SVGIG (reference sequence). CDR3: CAWGQGKNEQYF. CDR3 in DNA: TGTGCCTGGGGACAGGGGAAAAACGAGCAGTACTTC. Full variable domain (missing parts from reference TRBV30 and TRBJ2-7): SQTIHQWPATLVQPVGSPLSLECTVEGTSNPNLYWYRQAAGRGLQLLFYSVGIGQISSEVPQNLSASRPQDRQFILSSKKLLLSDSGFYLCAWGQGKNEQYFGPGTRLTVT.

This clonotype came up a few times. The DNA of the CDR3 is TGCAGTGCCCCCGGAGGCCGGGACAGGGAACAGAATTCACCCCTCCACTTT. It translates to CSAPGGRDREQNSPLHF. The chain is built from TRBV20-1 and TRBJ1-6; 9 nucleotides align to TRBD1. The CDR3 runs to 17 residues. Germline CDR1 is DFQATT and CDR2 is SNEGSKA (reference sequence). J lost 7 bases, V lost 6 bases, and 16 bases had no gene match.